These 5 T cell receptor beta chains were all obtained from the same sample, sequenced in a study of blood T cells in healthy people across ages. A second PCR of 7 to 11 cycles used a sample-barcoded 5' primer and a J-beta primer mix. TCRdb recomputed calls from the 5' RACE reads with MiXCR, one row per CDR3 protein. The sample shows over 1,200,000 distinct CDR3 sequences, around 59% of them seen only once. Input material: blood. These receptors were taken from a man between 18 and 29 years old in good health.

The V gene is TRBV7-9, the J gene TRBJ1-2; D is unclear. The CDR3 loop spans 14 amino acids. Germline V gene data show CDR1 as SEHNR and CDR2 as FQNEAQ (reference sequence). V gave up 8 bases and J gave up 4 bases, with 17 bases separating them. In DNA, the CDR3 is TGTGCCAGCTCTCCGATGGAAACTATCTATGGCTACACCTTC. Translation: CASSPMETIYGYTF.

The chain has TRBV4-1 and TRBJ1-1, with D possibly being TRBD1 (5 bases). Germline loops: CDR1 MGHRA, CDR2 YSYEKL. This CDR3 has 14 amino acids. Trimming pared 7 bases from V and 1 base from J, leaving 13 bases between. CDR3 sequence reads: CASTPGTENTEAFF. CDR3 DNA: TGCGCCAGCACCCCTGGGACGGAGAACACTGAAGCTTTCTTT.

This clonotype was counted many times. CDR3 coding DNA: TGTGCCAGCAGCCCCCCGGGGAACACTGAAGCTTTCTTT. Translated: CASSPPGNTEAFF. The chain uses TRBV18 and TRBJ1-1, with D hard to call. Trimming pared 8 bases from V and 1 base from J, leaving 11 bases between. Germline-derived CDR1 and CDR2 are KGHSH and LQKENI. This CDR3 region has 13 residues.

This chain joins TRBV7-2 and TRBJ1-2; TRBD1 is a possible D gene (6 bases). Germline CDR1 reads SGHTA; CDR2 reads FQGNSA. Trimming cost V 4 bases and J 6 bases, with 18 bases left between them. This CDR3 region has 15 residues. The CDR3 DNA sequence: TGTGCCAGCAGCTCGCCGGGGGGGCAGGTTCATGGCTACACCTTC. Its protein is CASSSPGGQVHGYTF.

Note on this clonotype: One end of the junction varies from germline; a read error may be responsible. The CDR3 sequence: CVSSFGSAEQYF. For the CDR3, the DNA is TGTGTCAGCAGCTTTGGCAGTGCCGAGCAGTACTTC. The chain carries TRBV5-5 and TRBJ2-7; no reliable D call. The CDR3 loop spans 12 amino acids. Germline V gene sequence: CDR1 SGHKS, CDR2 YYEKEE (reference sequence).